Each of the 4 T cell receptor beta chains below was sequenced from the same sample in a study of blood T cell repertoires in COVID-19 (dated by TCRdb to about 2020). Library method: the immunoSEQ multiplex PCR assay. Entries here come from immuneACCESS through TCRdb and include only in-frame sequences with V and J called. Some clones fail to appear in such tables; in the studies checked, an unresolved V gene covers under half of the shortfall, and the cause of the remainder is unknown. The sample has hundreds of thousands of clones on record, roughly four fifths of them singletons. About 4.4% of the sample lies in the top ten. The sample comprised peripheral blood. Every receptor here comes from a woman between 65 and 79 years old with acute or convalescent COVID-19.

This clone occurred many times. The J gene is TRBJ2-7, the V gene TRBV5-1; perhaps TRBD1 as D (6 bases). The CDR3 runs 15 residues. The V end lost 0 bases, the J end lost 3 bases, and 13 bases lay between the germline ends. Per germline, CDR1 SGHRS and CDR2 YFSETQ. The CDR3 DNA sequence: TGCGCCAGCAGCTTGGCCGGACAGAGTATCTACGAGCAGTACTTC. Residues: CASSLAGQSIYEQYF.

The rearrangement uses TRBV12-3 or TRBV12-4 and TRBJ2-5; D call uncertain. This CDR3 has 11 amino acids. V was pared by 4 bases and J by 5 bases, with 5 bases between. For the CDR3, the DNA is TGTGCCAGCAGTTACAAGGAGACCCAGTACTTC. Protein product: CASSYKETQYF.

The chain has TRBV4-2 and TRBJ2-7, with 11 nucleotides matching TRBD1. In germline, CDR1 is LGHNA, CDR2 YNFKEQ. This CDR3 region has 18 residues. V lost 0 bases and J lost 7; bases outside the gene matches: 14. The CDR3 bases are TGTGCCAGCAGCCAAGATCCACGCACGGGACAGGGGGTTGTGGAGCAGTACTTC. Protein sequence: CASSQDPRTGQGVVEQYF.

V gene TRBV2 combines with J gene TRBJ1-1, with 7 nucleotides matching TRBD1. V shed 6 bases and J 4 bases; nucleotides not matched to a gene: 2. The CDR3 runs to 12 residues. Germline values: CDR1 SNHLY, CDR2 FYNNEI. The CDR3 region is CASSPGGTEAFF. The CDR3 DNA follows: TGTGCCAGCAGCCCAGGGGGCACTGAAGCTTTCTTT. Using reference TRBV2 and TRBJ1-1 for the parts outside the CDR3, the full variable domain is EPEVTQTPSHQVTQMGQEVILRCVPISNHLYFYWYRQILGQKVEFLVSFYNNEISEKSEIFDDQFSVERPDGSNFTLKIRSTKLEDSAMYFCASSPGGTEAFFGQGTRLTVV.